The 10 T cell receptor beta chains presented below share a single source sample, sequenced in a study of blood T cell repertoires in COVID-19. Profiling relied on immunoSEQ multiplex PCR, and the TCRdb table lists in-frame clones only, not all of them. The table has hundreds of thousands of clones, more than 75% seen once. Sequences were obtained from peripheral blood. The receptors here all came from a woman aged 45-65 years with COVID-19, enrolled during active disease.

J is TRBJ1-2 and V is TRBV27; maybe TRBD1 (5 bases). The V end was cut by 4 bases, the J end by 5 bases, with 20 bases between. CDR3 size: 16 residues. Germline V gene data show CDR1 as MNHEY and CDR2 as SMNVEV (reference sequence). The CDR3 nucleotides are TGTGCCAGCAGTTCCCCGACGGGACTAGAGGGATATGGCTACACCTTC. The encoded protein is CASSSPTGLEGYGYTF.

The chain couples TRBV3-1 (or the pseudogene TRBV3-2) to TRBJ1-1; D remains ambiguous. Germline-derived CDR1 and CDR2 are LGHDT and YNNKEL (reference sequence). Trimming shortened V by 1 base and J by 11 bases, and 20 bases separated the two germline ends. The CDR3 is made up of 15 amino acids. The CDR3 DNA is TGTGCCAGCAGCCAAGTCGACACCCCCCACGTCTTTGCTTTCTTT. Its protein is CASSQVDTPHVFAFF.

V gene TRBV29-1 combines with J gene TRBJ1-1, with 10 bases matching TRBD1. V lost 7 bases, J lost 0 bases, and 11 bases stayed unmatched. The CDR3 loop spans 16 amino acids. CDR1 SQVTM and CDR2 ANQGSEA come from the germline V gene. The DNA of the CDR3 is TGCAGCGCGGGAGGGACAGGGGTAAGGATGAACACTGAAGCTTTCTTT. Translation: CSAGGTGVRMNTEAFF. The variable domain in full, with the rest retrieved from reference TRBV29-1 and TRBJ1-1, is SAVISQKPSRDICQRGTSLTIQCQVDSQVTMMFWYRQQPGQSLTLIATANQGSEATYESGFVIDKFPISRPNLTFSTLTVSNMSPEDSSIYLCSAGGTGVRMNTEAFFGQGTRLTVV.

The CDR3 loop reads CATSDLEGGTFF. CDR3 nucleotides: TGTGCCACCAGTGATTTGGAGGGAGGAACTTTCTTT. The rearrangement uses TRBV24-1 and TRBJ1-1; D is ambiguous. Per the germline V gene, CDR1 is KGHDR and CDR2 is SFDVKD. Trimming removed 0 bases at V and 12 bases at J, with 10 bases between. The CDR3 length is 12 residues.

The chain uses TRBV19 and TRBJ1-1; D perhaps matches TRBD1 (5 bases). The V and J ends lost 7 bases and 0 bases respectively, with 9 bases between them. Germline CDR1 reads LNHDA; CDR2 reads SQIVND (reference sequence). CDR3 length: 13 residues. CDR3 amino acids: CASNKGMNTEAFF. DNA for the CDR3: TGTGCCAGTAATAAGGGGATGAACACTGAAGCTTTCTTT.

Here the CDR3 reads CASSIAGAEAFF. CDR3 nucleotides: TGTGCCAGTAGTATAGCAGGGGCTGAAGCTTTCTTT. This sequence joins TRBV19 and TRBJ1-1, with a tentative D call TRBD1 (6 bases). The germline CDR1 and CDR2 sequences are LNHDA and SQIVND (reference sequence). The V gene lost 1 base and the J gene lost 6 bases, with 6 bases spanning the gap. This CDR3 region has 12 residues.

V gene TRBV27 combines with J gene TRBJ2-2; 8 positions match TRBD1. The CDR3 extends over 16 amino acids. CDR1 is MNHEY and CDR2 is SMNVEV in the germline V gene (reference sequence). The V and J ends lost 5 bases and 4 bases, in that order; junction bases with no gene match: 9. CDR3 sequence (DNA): TGTGCCAGCAGTCGGAGCAGGGGGCCTCTCACCGGGGAGCTGTTTTTT. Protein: CASSRSRGPLTGELFF.

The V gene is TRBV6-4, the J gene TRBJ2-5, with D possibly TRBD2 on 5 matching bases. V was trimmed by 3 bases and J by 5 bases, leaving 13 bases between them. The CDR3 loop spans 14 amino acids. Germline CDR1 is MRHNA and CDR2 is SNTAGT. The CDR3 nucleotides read TGTGCCAGCAGTGAGAACGGGGAGTCGGAGACCCAGTACTTC. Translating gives CASSENGESETQYF.

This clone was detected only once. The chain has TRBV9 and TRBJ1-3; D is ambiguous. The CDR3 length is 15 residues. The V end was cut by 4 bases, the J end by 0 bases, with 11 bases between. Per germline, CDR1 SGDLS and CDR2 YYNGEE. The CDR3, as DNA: TGTGCCAGCAGCTCGAGACTGAGCTCTGGAAACACCATATATTTT. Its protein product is CASSSRLSSGNTIYF.

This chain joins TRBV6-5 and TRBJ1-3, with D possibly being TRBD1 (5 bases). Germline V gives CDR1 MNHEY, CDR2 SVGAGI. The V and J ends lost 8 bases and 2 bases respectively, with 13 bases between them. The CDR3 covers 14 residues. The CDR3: CASYRSTAGNTIYF. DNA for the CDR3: TGTGCCAGCTATAGGTCGACAGCTGGAAACACCATATATTTT.